These 29 T cell receptor beta chains share one sample of origin, sequenced in a study of cytomegalovirus exposure and HLA in healthy donors. Sequencing used immunoSEQ multiplex PCR; TCRdb keeps in-frame clones, though not all of them. The table has roughly 140,000 clones, roughly 89% seen once; the top ten hold 2.5% to 4%. Sequenced material: PBMCs. These receptors were collected from a woman younger than 35 in good health and CMV-seropositive.

V is TRBV15 and J is TRBJ1-4, with D possibly TRBD1 on 6 matching bases. From germline, CDR1 is LNHNV and CDR2 YYDKDF (reference sequence). CDR3 size: 15 residues. V lost 1 base to trimming and J lost 7 bases, with 13 bases between them. The CDR3 bases are TGTGCCACCAGCAGAGTACGGGGGGCAAGTGAAAAACTGTTTTTT. Translated: CATSRVRGASEKLFF.

This clone was detected once. V gene TRBV5-1 combines with J gene TRBJ2-7; 8 bases align to TRBD1. V lost 1 base, J lost 0 bases, and 6 bases stayed unmatched. Per germline, CDR1 SGHRS and CDR2 YFSETQ. This CDR3 region has 16 residues. In nucleotides, the CDR3 is TGCGCCAGCAGCTTGCCATCGACAGGGGACTCCTACGAGCAGTACTTC. Translating gives CASSLPSTGDSYEQYF. Variable domain in full (rest from reference TRBV5-1 and TRBJ2-7): KAGVTQTPRYLIKTRGQQVTLSCSPISGHRSVSWYQQTPGQGLQFLFEYFSETQRNKGNFPGRFSGRQFSNSRSEMNVSTLELGDSALYLCASSLPSTGDSYEQYFGPGTRLTVT.

Comment on this clone: The sample carries other DNA sequences with the same CDR3. V usage is TRBV5-1 and J usage is TRBJ1-5, with D possibly matching TRBD1 (5 bases). The CDR3 contains 14 residues. V was shortened by 0 bases and J by 6 bases, with 10 bases between the two germline ends. CDR1 is SGHRS, CDR2 YFSETQ, per germline. The CDR3 DNA is TGCGCCAGCAGCTTGGCTGGGGGAGGTCAGCCCCAGCATTTT. Its protein is CASSLAGGGQPQHF.

This chain's CDR3 is CASSYRGTQYF. In nucleotides, the CDR3 is TGTGCCAGCAGTTATCGGGGGACCCAGTACTTC. The J gene is TRBJ2-5, the V gene TRBV6-6, with D possibly being TRBD2 (5 bases). V lost 3 bases and J lost 7, with 6 bases in between. The CDR3 loop spans 11 amino acids. From germline, CDR1 is MNHNY and CDR2 SVGAGI (reference sequence).

The V and J genes are TRBV5-1 and TRBJ2-1, with a weak D call TRBD2 (6 bases). The CDR3 is 15 residues long. The germline CDR1 and CDR2 sequences are SGHRS and YFSETQ. The germline V and J ends were trimmed by 0 bases and 0 bases, with 7 bases remaining between them. CDR3 residues: CASSLDGGSYNEQFF. The CDR3 nucleotides are TGCGCCAGCAGCTTGGACGGGGGCTCCTACAATGAGCAGTTCTTC.

The chain combines TRBV12-5 with TRBJ1-1; D ambiguous. This CDR3 spans 12 amino acids. Trimming shortened V by 5 bases and J by 0 bases, and 4 bases separated the two germline ends. Germline CDR1 and CDR2: LGHNT and FRNRAP. The CDR3 sequence: CASGSLNTEAFF. The CDR3 DNA is TGTGCTAGTGGTAGCCTGAACACTGAAGCTTTCTTT.

The chain uses TRBV11-3 and TRBJ1-4; 9 nucleotides align to TRBD1. Germline CDR1 reads SGHNT; CDR2 reads YENEEA. CDR3 length: 17 residues. The V gene end was trimmed by 5 bases and the J gene end by 7 bases; junction bases not matched to a gene: 14. The CDR3 is CASSPRPGTGKGEKLFF. CDR3 nucleotide sequence: TGTGCCAGCAGCCCGCGTCCCGGGACAGGGAAAGGTGAAAAACTGTTTTTT.

J is TRBJ1-5 and V is TRBV28, with D possibly matching TRBD1 (5 bases). The CDR3 consists of 16 residues. The germline CDR1 and CDR2 sequences are MDHEN and SYDVKM. The V gene lost 2 bases and the J gene lost 3 bases, with 14 bases spanning the gap. CDR3 residues: CASSLIPRVSNQPQHF. The CDR3 bases are TGTGCCAGCAGTTTAATCCCCAGGGTCTCCAATCAGCCCCAGCATTTT.

This rearrangement joins TRBV7-8 to TRBJ2-7; 8 nucleotides agree with TRBD2. Germline trimming cut 5 bases from V and 4 bases from J; bases unmatched to any gene: 10. The CDR3 contains 15 residues. Germline V gene data show CDR1 as SGHVS and CDR2 as FQNEAQ. CDR3 in amino acids: CASSPTLSGKYEQYF. CDR3 nucleotides: TGTGCCAGCAGCCCAACCCTTAGCGGGAAGTACGAGCAGTACTTC.

The gene calls are TRBV11-3 and TRBJ2-5; TRBD2 matches 13 bases. Germline V gene lookup returns CDR1 SGHNT and CDR2 YENEEA. V was pared by 5 bases and J by 0 bases, with 3 bases of the junction left unmatched. The CDR3 loop spans 16 amino acids. The CDR3, as DNA: TGTGCCAGCAGCCCGGGACTAGCGGGAAACCAAGAGACCCAGTACTTC. Encoded protein: CASSPGLAGNQETQYF.

This chain connects TRBV10-3 to TRBJ2-7; 9 bases are shared with TRBD2. Unmatched junction bases numbered 5, after V lost 3 bases and J lost 2 bases. Germline V gives CDR1 ENHRY, CDR2 SYGVKD. The length of the CDR3 is 15 residues. The DNA for the CDR3 is TGTGCCATCAGTGAAACTAGCGGGCGCCCCTACGAGCAGTACTTC. Its protein product is CAISETSGRPYEQYF.

A note on this clone: Other DNA sequences in the sample encode the same CDR3. This chain connects TRBV2 to TRBJ1-1; a possible D gene is TRBD1 (6 bases). The CDR3 is 12 residues long. The ends were cut back, 6 bases at V and 8 bases at J, with 13 bases in the middle. Germline V gene lookup returns CDR1 SNHLY and CDR2 FYNNEI. Written as DNA, the CDR3 is TGTGCCAGCAGCTTGGGACAACTCGAAGCTTTCTTT. It translates to CASSLGQLEAFF.

The chain joins TRBV19 to TRBJ1-5; no reliable D call. The CDR3 loop spans 15 amino acids. Germline V gene lookup returns CDR1 LNHDA and CDR2 SQIVND (reference sequence). Trimming took off 3 bases at V and 0 bases at J, with 9 bases between the two ends. In DNA, the CDR3 is TGTGCCAGTAGTATCGTCCGGGATAGCAATCAGCCCCAGCATTTT. Encoded protein: CASSIVRDSNQPQHF.

The gene calls are TRBV30 and TRBJ1-5; 8 bases match TRBD1. Trimming cost V 2 bases and J 6 bases; bases outside gene matches: 3. In germline, CDR1 is GTSNPN, CDR2 SVGIG (reference sequence). The CDR3 consists of 13 residues. CDR3 nucleotides: TGTGCCTGGAGTACAGGGGGGTCTCAGCCCCAGCATTTT. Residues: CAWSTGGSQPQHF.

In nucleotides, the CDR3 is TGTGCCTGGAGTCCCTCCGGACTAGCGGGAGAGATTTACAATGAGCAGTTCTTC. This encodes CAWSPSGLAGEIYNEQFF. The chain carries TRBV30 and TRBJ2-1; TRBD2 matches 13 bases. The CDR3 is 18 amino acids. Unmatched junction bases numbered 11, after V lost 2 bases and J lost 4 bases. Germline lookup yields CDR1 GTSNPN and CDR2 SVGIG (reference sequence).

The genes are TRBV5-5 and TRBJ2-7; 10 bases match TRBD2. This CDR3 region has 15 residues. V trimming: 2 bases; J trimming: 2 bases; junction bases outside the gene matches: 4. Germline V gene lookup returns CDR1 SGHKS and CDR2 YYEKEE (reference sequence). DNA for the CDR3: TGTGCCAGCAGCTTTCTAGCGGGAGACACCTACGAGCAGTACTTC. As protein: CASSFLAGDTYEQYF.

The V call is TRBV18, the J call TRBJ2-1, with 8 positions matching TRBD2. Per the germline V gene, CDR1 is KGHSH and CDR2 is LQKENI. The CDR3 is made up of 16 amino acids. Losses at the gene ends were 0 bases for V and 5 bases for J; bases not matched to a gene: 6. The CDR3 nucleotides are TGTGCCAGCTCACCACCCACTAGCGGCTTTGACAATGAGCAGTTCTTC. Its protein is CASSPPTSGFDNEQFF. Full variable domain (rest looked up from reference TRBV18 and TRBJ2-1): NAGVMQNPRHLVRRRGQEARLRCSPMKGHSHVYWYRQLPEEGLKFMVYLQKENIIDESGMPKERFSAEFPKEGPSILRIQQVVRGDSAAYFCASSPPTSGFDNEQFFGPGTRLTVL.

The chain carries TRBV18 and TRBJ2-7; D is perhaps TRBD2 (5 bases). CDR3 length: 14 amino acids. Trimming cost V 2 bases and J 2 bases, with 10 bases left between them. Germline V gives CDR1 KGHSH, CDR2 LQKENI. The CDR3 region is CASSPTASPYEQYF. In DNA, the CDR3 is TGTGCCAGCTCACCAACAGCTAGCCCCTACGAGCAGTACTTC.

The chain recombines TRBV28 with TRBJ2-3; D unclear. The ends were cut back, 8 bases at V and 8 bases at J, with 20 bases in the middle. The germline V gene has CDR1 MDHEN and CDR2 SYDVKM. The CDR3 is 14 amino acids. The CDR3 here is CASLPGPSTGTQYF. The CDR3 DNA sequence: TGTGCCAGCCTACCCGGTCCCTCAACGGGTACGCAGTATTTT.

The gene calls are TRBV9 and TRBJ2-5, with D perhaps TRBD2 (6 bases). Per the germline V gene, CDR1 is SGDLS and CDR2 is YYNGEE. Deletions cut 4 bases from V and 5 bases from J, with 21 bases between. There are 16 residues in the CDR3. This CDR3 is CASSPTVAAQRETQYF. The CDR3 nucleotides read TGTGCCAGCAGCCCCACAGTAGCGGCACAACGGGAGACCCAGTACTTC.

The rearrangement joins TRBV2 to TRBJ2-4, with D maybe TRBD1 (5 bases). Germline values: CDR1 SNHLY, CDR2 FYNNEI. Trimming cost V 5 bases and J 0 bases, with 17 bases left between them. This CDR3 has 17 amino acids. CDR3 region: CASSPGLGVLAKNIQYF. CDR3 bases: TGTGCCAGCAGTCCAGGCCTAGGGGTACTAGCCAAAAACATTCAGTACTTC.

Points on this clone: Other DNA sequences in the sample encode the same CDR3. The chain recombines TRBV4-3 with TRBJ1-5; tentative D call: TRBD1 (6 bases). This CDR3 has 15 amino acids. Germline V gives CDR1 LGHNA, CDR2 YSLEER. V dropped 0 bases and J dropped 7 bases, with 13 bases sitting between them. The CDR3 sequence is CASSQDTGLGQPQHF. The DNA for the CDR3 is TGCGCCAGCAGCCAAGATACAGGGTTAGGGCAGCCCCAGCATTTT.

DNA of the CDR3: TGTGCCAGCAGCTTAGCCGGCGGGGAGCTGTTTTTT. Amino acids: CASSLAGGELFF. The chain carries TRBV7-8 and TRBJ2-2, with D unclear. The germline V and J ends were trimmed by 0 bases and 7 bases, with 3 bases remaining between them. Per germline, CDR1 SGHVS and CDR2 FQNEAQ. This CDR3 contains 12 residues.

The rearrangement links TRBV5-1 to TRBJ2-1, with 9 bases fitting TRBD2. After removal of 3 bases from V and 7 bases from J, the junction contained 11 bases not matched to a gene. The CDR3 has 16 residues. CDR1 is SGHRS and CDR2 is YFSETQ in the germline V gene. The CDR3: CASSYGGGRAGNEQFF. The CDR3 DNA is TGCGCCAGCAGCTATGGAGGCGGGAGGGCTGGGAATGAGCAGTTCTTC. The full variable domain, rest sourced from reference TRBV5-1 and TRBJ2-1, is KAGVTQTPRYLIKTRGQQVTLSCSPISGHRSVSWYQQTPGQGLQFLFEYFSETQRNKGNFPGRFSGRQFSNSRSEMNVSTLELGDSALYLCASSYGGGRAGNEQFFGPGTRLTVL.

The chain has TRBV5-4 and TRBJ1-2, with D unresolved. Trimming took 1 base from V and 3 from J, leaving 7 bases between them. The CDR3 consists of 13 residues. Germline assignment: CDR1 SGHNT and CDR2 YYREEE (reference sequence). DNA of the CDR3: TGTGCCAGCAGCTTGCGGGTTGACTATGGCTACACCTTC. Translation: CASSLRVDYGYTF.

The chain uses TRBV7-2 and TRBJ2-7; no firm D call. Germline CDR1 SGHTA, CDR2 FQGNSA. CDR3 length: 13 residues. V was shortened by 1 base and J by 3 bases, with 7 bases between the two germline ends. CDR3 DNA: TGTGCCAGCAGCTTAGGAGAAATCTACGAGCAGTACTTC. It is translated as CASSLGEIYEQYF.

This clone was observed once. The chain combines TRBV10-2 with TRBJ2-7; 10 nucleotides align to TRBD2. CDR1 and CDR2 (germline): WSHSY, SAAADI. After removal of 4 bases from V and 4 bases from J, the junction contained 4 bases not matched to a gene. The CDR3 contains 14 residues. The CDR3 sequence is CASSVLAGRYEQYF. The CDR3 coding sequence is TGCGCCAGCAGTGTACTAGCGGGACGGTACGAGCAGTACTTC.

This clone was detected only a few times. The chain has TRBV2 and TRBJ2-4, with D maybe TRBD1 (5 bases). Trimming cost V 6 bases and J 8 bases, with 14 bases left between them. Germline CDR1 SNHLY, CDR2 FYNNEI. This CDR3 comprises 13 residues. CDR3 region: CASRATLGDIQYF. CDR3 coding DNA: TGTGCCAGCAGGGCTACCCTAGGGGACATTCAGTACTTC.

The J gene is TRBJ1-1, the V gene TRBV6-1, with unresolved D. The CDR3 covers 14 residues. The V end was cut by 4 bases, the J end by 0 bases, with 9 bases between. CDR1 and CDR2 from the germline V gene are MNHNS and SASEGT. CDR3 region: CASSGDTMNTEAFF. The CDR3 bases are TGTGCCAGCAGTGGTGACACGATGAACACTGAAGCTTTCTTT.